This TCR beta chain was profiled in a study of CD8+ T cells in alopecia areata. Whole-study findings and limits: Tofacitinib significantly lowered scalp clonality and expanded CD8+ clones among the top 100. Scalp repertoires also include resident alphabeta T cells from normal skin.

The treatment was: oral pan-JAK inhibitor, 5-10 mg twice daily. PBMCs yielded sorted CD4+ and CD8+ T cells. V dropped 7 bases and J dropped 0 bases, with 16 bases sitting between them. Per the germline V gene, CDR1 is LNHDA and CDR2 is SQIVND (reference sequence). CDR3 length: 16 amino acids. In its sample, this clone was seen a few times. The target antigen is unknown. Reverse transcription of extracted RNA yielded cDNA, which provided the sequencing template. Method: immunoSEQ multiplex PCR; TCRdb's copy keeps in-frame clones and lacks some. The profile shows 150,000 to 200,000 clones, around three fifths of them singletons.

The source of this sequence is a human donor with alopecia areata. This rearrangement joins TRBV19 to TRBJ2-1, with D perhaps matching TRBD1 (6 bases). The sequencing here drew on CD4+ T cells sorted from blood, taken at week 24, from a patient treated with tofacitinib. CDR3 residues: CASTPRGPSSYNEQFF. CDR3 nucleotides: TGTGCCAGTACCCCCAGGGGACCTAGCTCCTACAATGAGCAGTTCTTC.